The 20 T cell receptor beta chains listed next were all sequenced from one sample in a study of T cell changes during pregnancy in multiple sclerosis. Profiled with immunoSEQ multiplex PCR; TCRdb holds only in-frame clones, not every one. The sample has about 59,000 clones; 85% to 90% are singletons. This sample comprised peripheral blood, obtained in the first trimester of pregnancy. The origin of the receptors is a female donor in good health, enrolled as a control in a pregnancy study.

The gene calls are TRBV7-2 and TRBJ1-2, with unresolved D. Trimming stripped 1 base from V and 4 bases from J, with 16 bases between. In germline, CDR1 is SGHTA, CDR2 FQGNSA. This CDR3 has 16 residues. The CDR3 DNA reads TGTGCCAGCAGCTTAGAGCGGGTTACTATGTTCTATGGCTACACCTTC. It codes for CASSLERVTMFYGYTF.

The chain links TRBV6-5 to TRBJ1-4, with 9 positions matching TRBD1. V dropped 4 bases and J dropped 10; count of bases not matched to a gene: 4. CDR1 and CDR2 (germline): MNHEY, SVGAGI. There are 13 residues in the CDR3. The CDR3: CASSSPDRGKLFF. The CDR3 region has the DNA TGTGCCAGCAGTTCCCCGGACAGGGGAAAACTGTTTTTT.

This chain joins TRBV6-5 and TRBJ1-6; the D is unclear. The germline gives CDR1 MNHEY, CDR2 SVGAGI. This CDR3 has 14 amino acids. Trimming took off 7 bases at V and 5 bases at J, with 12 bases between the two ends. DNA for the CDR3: TGTGCCAGCAAGTCCTCGGGGAATAATTCACCCCTCCACTTT. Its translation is CASKSSGNNSPLHF.

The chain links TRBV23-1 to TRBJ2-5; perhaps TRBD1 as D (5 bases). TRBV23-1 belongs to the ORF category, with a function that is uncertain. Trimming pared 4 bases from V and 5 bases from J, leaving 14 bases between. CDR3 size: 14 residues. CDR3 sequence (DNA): TGCGCCAGCAGTCCAACAGGCCTCGAGGAGACCCAGTACTTC. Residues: CASSPTGLEETQYF.

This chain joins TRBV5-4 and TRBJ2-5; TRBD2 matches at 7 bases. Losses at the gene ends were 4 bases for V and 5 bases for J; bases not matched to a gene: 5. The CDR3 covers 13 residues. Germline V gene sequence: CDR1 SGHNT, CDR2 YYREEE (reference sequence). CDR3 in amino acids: CASSLGLVETQYF. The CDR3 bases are TGTGCCAGCAGCCTTGGACTAGTCGAGACCCAGTACTTC.

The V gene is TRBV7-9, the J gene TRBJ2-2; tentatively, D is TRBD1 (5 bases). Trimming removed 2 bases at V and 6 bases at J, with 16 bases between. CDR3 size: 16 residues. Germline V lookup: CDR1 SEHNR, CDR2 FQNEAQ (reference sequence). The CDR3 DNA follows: TGTGCCAGCAGCTTACTTTCAGGGTTATCAGCCGGGGAGCTGTTTTTT. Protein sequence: CASSLLSGLSAGELFF.

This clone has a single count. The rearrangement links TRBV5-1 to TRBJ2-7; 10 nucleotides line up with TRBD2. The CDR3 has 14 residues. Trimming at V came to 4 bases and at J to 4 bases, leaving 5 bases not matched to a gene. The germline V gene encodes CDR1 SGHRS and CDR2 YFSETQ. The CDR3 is CASSAGTSVYEQYF. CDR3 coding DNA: TGCGCCAGCAGCGCCGGGACTAGCGTTTACGAGCAGTACTTC.

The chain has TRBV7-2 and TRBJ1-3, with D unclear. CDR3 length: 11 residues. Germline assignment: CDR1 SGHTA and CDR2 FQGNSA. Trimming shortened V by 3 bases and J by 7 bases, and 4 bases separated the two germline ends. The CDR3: CASSFLNTIYF. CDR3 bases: TGTGCCAGCAGCTTTCTCAACACCATATATTTT.

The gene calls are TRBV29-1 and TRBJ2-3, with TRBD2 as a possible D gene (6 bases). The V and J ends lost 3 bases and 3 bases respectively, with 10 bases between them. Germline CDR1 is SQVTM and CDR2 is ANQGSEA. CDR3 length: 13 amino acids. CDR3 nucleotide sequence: TGCAGCGTTGAGGAGGGCCCGACAGATACGCAGTATTTT. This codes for CSVEEGPTDTQYF.

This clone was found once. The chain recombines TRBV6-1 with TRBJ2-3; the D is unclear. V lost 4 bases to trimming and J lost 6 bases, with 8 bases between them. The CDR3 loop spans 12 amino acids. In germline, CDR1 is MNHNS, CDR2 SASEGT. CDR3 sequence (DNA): TGTGCCAGCAGTGTACAGCTGGATACGCAGTATTTT. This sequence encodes CASSVQLDTQYF.

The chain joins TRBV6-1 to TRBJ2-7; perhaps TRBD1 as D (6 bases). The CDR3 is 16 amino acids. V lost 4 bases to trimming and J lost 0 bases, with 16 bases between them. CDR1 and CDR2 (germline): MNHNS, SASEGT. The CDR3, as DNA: TGTGCCAGCAGTGCCAACAGGGAGAGGAGCTCCTACGAGCAGTACTTC. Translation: CASSANRERSSYEQYF.

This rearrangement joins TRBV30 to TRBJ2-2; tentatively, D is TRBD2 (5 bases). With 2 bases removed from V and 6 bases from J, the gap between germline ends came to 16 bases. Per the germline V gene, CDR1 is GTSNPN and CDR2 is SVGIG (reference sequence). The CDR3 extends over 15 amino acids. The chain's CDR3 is CAWSYLLVQAGELFF. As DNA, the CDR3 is TGTGCCTGGAGTTACCTACTAGTGCAGGCCGGGGAGCTGTTTTTT. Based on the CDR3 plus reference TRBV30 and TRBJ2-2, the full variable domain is SQTIHQWPATLVQPVGSPLSLECTVEGTSNPNLYWYRQAAGRGLQLLFYSVGIGQISSEVPQNLSASRPQDRQFILSSKKLLLSDSGFYLCAWSYLLVQAGELFFGEGSRLTVL.

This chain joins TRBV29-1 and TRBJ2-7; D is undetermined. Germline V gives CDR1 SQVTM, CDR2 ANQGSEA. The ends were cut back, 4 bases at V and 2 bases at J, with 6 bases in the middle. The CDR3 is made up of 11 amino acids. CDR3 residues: CSVAQTYEQYF. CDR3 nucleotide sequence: TGCAGCGTTGCACAGACCTACGAGCAGTACTTC.

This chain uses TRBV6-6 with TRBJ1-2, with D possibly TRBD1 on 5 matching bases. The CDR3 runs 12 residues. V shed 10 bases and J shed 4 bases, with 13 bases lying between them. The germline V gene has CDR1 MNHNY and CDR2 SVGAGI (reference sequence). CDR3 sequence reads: CAIGGGGYGYTF. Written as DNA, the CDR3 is TGTGCCATCGGGGGGGGTGGCTATGGCTACACCTTC.

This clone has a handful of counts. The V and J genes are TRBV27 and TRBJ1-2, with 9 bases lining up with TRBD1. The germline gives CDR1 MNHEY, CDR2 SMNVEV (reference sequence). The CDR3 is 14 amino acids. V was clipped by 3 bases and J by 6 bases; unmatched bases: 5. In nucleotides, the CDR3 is TGTGCCAGCAGTTTCGGGACAGGGCTGGATGGCTACACCTTC. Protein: CASSFGTGLDGYTF.

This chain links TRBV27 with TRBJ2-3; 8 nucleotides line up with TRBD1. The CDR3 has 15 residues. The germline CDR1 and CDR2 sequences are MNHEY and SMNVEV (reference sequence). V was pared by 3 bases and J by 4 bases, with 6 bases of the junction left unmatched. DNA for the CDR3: TGTGCCAGCAGTTTCATCAGGGGGCAGTCAGATACGCAGTATTTT. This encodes CASSFIRGQSDTQYF.

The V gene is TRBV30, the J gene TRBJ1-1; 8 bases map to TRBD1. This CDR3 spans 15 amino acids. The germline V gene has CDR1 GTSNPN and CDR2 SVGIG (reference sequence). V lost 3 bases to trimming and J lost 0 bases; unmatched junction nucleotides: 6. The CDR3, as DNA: TGTGCCTGGAGGGTTAGGACAGGGCTGAACACTGAAGCTTTCTTT. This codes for CAWRVRTGLNTEAFF.

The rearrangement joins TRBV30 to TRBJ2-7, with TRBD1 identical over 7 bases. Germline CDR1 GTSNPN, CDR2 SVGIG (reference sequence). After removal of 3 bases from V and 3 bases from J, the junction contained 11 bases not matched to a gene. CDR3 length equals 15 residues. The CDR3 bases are TGTGCCTGGAGCGGTCTGGCAGGGGGTGGCTACGAGCAGTACTTC. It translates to CAWSGLAGGGYEQYF.

For the CDR3, the DNA is TGTGCCAGCAGCGGCTCCGAGACAGGGGACCCCTATGGCTACACCTTC. It specifies CASSGSETGDPYGYTF. The genes are TRBV5-4 and TRBJ1-2; the match to TRBD1 covers 8 bases. CDR3 length: 16 residues. The V gene's germline CDR1 is SGHNT and CDR2 YYREEE (reference sequence). Trimming at V came to 4 bases and at J to 4 bases, leaving 12 bases not matched to a gene.

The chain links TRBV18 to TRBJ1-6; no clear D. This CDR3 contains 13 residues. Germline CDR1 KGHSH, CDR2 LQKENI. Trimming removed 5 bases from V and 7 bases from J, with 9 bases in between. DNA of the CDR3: TGTGCCAGCTCATCAGGTGCCAATTCACCCCTCCACTTT. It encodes CASSSGANSPLHF.